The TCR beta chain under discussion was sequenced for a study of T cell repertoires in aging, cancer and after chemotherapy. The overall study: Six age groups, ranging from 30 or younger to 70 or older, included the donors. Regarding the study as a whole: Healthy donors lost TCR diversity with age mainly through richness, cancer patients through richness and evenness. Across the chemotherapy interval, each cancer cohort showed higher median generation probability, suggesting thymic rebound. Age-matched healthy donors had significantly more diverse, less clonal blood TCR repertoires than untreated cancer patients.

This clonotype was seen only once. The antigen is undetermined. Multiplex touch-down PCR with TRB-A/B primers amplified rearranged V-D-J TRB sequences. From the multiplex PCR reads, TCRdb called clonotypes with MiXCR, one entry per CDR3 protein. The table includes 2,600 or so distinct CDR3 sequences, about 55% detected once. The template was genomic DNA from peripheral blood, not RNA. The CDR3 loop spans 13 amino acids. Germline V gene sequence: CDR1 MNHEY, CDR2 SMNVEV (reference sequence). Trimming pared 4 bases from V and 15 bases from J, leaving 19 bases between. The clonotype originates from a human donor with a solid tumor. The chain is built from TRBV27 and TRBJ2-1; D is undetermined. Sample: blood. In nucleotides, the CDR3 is TGTGCCAGCAGTTCAGATCCGTTCATCCGGCGGTTCTTC. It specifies CASSSDPFIRRFF.